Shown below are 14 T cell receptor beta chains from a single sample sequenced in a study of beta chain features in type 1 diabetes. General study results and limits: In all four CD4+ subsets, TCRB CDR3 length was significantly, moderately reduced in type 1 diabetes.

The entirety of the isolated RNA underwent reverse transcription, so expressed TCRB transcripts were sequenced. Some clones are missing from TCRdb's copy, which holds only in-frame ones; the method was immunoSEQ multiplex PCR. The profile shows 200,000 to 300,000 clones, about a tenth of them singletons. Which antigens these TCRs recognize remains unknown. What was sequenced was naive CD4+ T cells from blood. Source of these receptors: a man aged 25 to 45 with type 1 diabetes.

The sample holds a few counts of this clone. The CDR3 bases are TGTGCCAGCAGCTTAATGGGGGCGGAAGATACGCAGTATTTT. Amino acid sequence: CASSLMGAEDTQYF. The chain carries TRBV7-8 and TRBJ2-3; TRBD1 is a possible D gene (6 bases). CDR1 and CDR2 (germline): SGHVS, FQNEAQ. The CDR3 sequence is 14 residues long. The germline V and J ends were trimmed by 2 bases and 5 bases, with 11 bases remaining between them.

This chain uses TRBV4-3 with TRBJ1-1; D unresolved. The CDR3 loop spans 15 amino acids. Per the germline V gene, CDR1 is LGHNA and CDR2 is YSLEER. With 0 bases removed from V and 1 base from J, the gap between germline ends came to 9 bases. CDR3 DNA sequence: TGCGCCAGCAGCCAAGATCTCGCGGGGAACACTGAAGCTTTCTTT. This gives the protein CASSQDLAGNTEAFF.

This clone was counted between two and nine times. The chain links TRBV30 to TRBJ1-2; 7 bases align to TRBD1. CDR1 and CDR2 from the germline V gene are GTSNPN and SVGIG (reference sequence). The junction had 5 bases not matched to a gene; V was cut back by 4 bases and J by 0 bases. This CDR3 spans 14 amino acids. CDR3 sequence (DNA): TGTGCCTGGACCTGGGACAGTCCTAACTATGGCTACACCTTC. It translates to CAWTWDSPNYGYTF. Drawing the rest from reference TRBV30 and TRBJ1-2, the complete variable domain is SQTIHQWPATLVQPVGSPLSLECTVEGTSNPNLYWYRQAAGRGLQLLFYSVGIGQISSEVPQNLSASRPQDRQFILSSKKLLLSDSGFYLCAWTWDSPNYGYTFGSGTRLTVV.

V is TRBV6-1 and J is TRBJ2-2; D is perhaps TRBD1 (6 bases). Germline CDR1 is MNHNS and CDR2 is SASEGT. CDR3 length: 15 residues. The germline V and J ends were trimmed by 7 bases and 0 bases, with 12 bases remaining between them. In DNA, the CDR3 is TGTGCCAGCATTTCCGGGACATCGAACACCGGGGAGCTGTTTTTT. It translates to CASISGTSNTGELFF.

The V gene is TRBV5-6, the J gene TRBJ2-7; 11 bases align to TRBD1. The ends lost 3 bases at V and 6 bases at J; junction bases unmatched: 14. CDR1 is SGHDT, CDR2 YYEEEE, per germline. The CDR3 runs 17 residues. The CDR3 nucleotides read TGTGCCAGCAGCTACTATCCCGGGACAGGGGGAAAGGGCGAGCAGTACTTC. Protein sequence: CASSYYPGTGGKGEQYF.

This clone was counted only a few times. CDR3 DNA: TGTGCCAGCAGTACCCCGCACAGGGACGGCTACACCTTC. This codes for CASSTPHRDGYTF. The J gene is TRBJ1-2, the V gene TRBV6-5; D may be TRBD1 (6 bases). Trimming shortened V by 5 bases and J by 8 bases, and 15 bases separated the two germline ends. Germline CDR1 is MNHEY and CDR2 is SVGAGI. This CDR3 region has 13 residues.

The CDR3 protein is CASSFNLEWQYF. Here the CDR3 DNA reads TGTGCCAGCAGCTTTAATTTAGAGTGGCAGTACTTC. V usage is TRBV7-2 and J usage is TRBJ2-7; no clear D. The V gene lost 3 bases and the J gene lost 9 bases, with 12 bases spanning the gap. The length of the CDR3 is 12 residues. The germline V gene has CDR1 SGHTA and CDR2 FQGNSA.

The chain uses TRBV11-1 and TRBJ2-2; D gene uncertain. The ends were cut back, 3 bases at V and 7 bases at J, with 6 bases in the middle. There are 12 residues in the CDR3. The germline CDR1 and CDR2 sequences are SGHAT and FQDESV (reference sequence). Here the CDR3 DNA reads TGTGCCAGCAGCTTCGAGAGCGGGGAGCTGTTTTTT. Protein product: CASSFESGELFF.

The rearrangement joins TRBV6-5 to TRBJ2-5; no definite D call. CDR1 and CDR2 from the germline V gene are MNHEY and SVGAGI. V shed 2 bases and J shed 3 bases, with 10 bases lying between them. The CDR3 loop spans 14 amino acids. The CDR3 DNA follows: TGTGCCAGCAGTTACGCCCAGGTTAAAGAGACCCAGTACTTC. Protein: CASSYAQVKETQYF.

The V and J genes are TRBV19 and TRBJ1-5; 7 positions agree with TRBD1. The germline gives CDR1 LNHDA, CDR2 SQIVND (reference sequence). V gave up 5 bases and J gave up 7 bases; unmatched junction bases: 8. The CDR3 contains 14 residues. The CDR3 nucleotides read TGTGCCAGTAGTCCCTACAGGGGTGGGCAGCCCCAGCATTTT. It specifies CASSPYRGGQPQHF.

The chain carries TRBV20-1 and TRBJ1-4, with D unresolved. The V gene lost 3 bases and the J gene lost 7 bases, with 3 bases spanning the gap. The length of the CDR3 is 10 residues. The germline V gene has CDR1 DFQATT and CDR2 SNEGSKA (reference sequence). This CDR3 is CSASGEKLFF. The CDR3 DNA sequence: TGCAGTGCTAGCGGTGAAAAACTGTTTTTT.

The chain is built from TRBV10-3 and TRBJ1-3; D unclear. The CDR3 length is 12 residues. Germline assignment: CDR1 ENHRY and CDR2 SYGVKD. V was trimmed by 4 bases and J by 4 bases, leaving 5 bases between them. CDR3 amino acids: CAISVQGNTIYF. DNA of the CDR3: TGTGCCATCAGTGTTCAGGGAAACACCATATATTTT.

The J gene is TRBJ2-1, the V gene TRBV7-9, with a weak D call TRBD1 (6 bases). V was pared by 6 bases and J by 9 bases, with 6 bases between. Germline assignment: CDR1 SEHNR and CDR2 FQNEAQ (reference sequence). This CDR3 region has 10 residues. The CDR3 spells CASRGGEQFF. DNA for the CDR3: TGTGCCAGCAGAGGGGGTGAGCAGTTCTTC.

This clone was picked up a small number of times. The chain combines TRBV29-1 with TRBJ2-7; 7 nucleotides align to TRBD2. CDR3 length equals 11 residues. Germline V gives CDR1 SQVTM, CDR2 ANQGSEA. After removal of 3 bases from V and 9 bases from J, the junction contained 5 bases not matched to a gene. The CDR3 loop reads CSVDAGRGQYF. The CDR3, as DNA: TGCAGCGTTGATGCGGGGAGGGGGCAGTACTTC.